These 25 T cell receptor beta chains share one sample of origin, sequenced in a study of blood T cell repertoires in COVID-19. Repertoires were generated with immunoSEQ multiplex PCR, while TCRdb's copy carries only in-frame clones and drops some. This sample has under 250,000 clones; around 81% occur once, and the top ten carry roughly 3%. Source material: peripheral blood. The receptor source for this set is a woman in her thirties who had recovered from COVID-19.

The chain carries TRBV2 and TRBJ2-3, with D hard to call. Per germline, CDR1 SNHLY and CDR2 FYNNEI. There are 13 residues in the CDR3. V lost 6 bases and J lost 6, with 13 bases in between. The CDR3 nucleotides read TGTGCCAGCAGCGTCCTGACTCCGGATACGCAGTATTTT. Protein product: CASSVLTPDTQYF.

The J gene is TRBJ1-2, the V gene TRBV6-6; 7 bases line up with TRBD1. Trimming took 0 bases from V and 2 from J; bases not matched to a gene: 6. Germline V gene sequence: CDR1 MNHNY, CDR2 SVGAGI (reference sequence). The CDR3 is made up of 16 amino acids. Here the CDR3 reads CASSYSSGTVNYGYTF. CDR3 nucleotides: TGTGCCAGCAGTTACTCCTCCGGGACAGTGAACTATGGCTACACCTTC.

This clone was seen a single time. The J gene is TRBJ2-1, the V gene TRBV6-5; no reliable D call. Germline lookup yields CDR1 MNHEY and CDR2 SVGAGI. The CDR3 extends over 15 amino acids. The V end was cut by 6 bases, the J end by 1 base, with 13 bases between. The CDR3 sequence: CASSLVRSSYNEQFF. CDR3 bases: TGTGCCAGCAGCCTCGTCCGGAGTTCCTACAATGAGCAGTTCTTC.

This chain links TRBV19 with TRBJ2-3; D might be TRBD1 (6 bases). V dropped 6 bases and J dropped 1 base, with 20 bases sitting between them. The CDR3 contains 17 residues. Germline CDR1 is LNHDA and CDR2 is SQIVND (reference sequence). Here the CDR3 reads CASSSGTSGRGTDTQYF. CDR3 bases: TGTGCCAGTAGCTCCGGGACATCAGGACGGGGCACAGATACGCAGTATTTT.

V usage is TRBV20-1 and J usage is TRBJ1-1; D may be TRBD1 (5 bases). Trimming stripped 3 bases from V and 11 bases from J, with 13 bases between. This CDR3 has 11 amino acids. Germline V lookup: CDR1 DFQATT, CDR2 SNEGSKA (reference sequence). The CDR3 bases are TGCAGTGCTAGCCCAGATCGGGGGGCTTTCTTT. As protein: CSASPDRGAFF.

The rearrangement uses TRBV5-4 and TRBJ2-5; D is unclear. CDR3 size: 15 residues. V was shortened by 2 bases and J by 5 bases, with 16 bases between the two germline ends. Germline values: CDR1 SGHNT, CDR2 YYREEE (reference sequence). The CDR3 loop reads CASSFIRSIRETQYF. The CDR3 DNA is TGTGCCAGCAGCTTCATTCGGTCAATTCGGGAGACCCAGTACTTC.

V and J are TRBV3-1 (or the pseudogene TRBV3-2) and TRBJ2-1, with 11 bases lining up with TRBD2. The CDR3 runs to 20 residues. The germline CDR1 and CDR2 sequences are LGHDT and YNNKEL (reference sequence). V dropped 1 base and J dropped 0; count of bases not matched to a gene: 11. The CDR3 sequence: CASSQGLSSGRLSSYNEQFF. CDR3 sequence (DNA): TGTGCCAGCAGCCAAGGACTTTCTAGCGGGAGGCTAAGCTCCTACAATGAGCAGTTCTTC.

The rearrangement uses TRBV6-1 and TRBJ1-2, with D possibly TRBD1 on 6 matching bases. Germline V lookup: CDR1 MNHNS, CDR2 SASEGT. The CDR3 is 17 residues long. The V and J ends lost 2 bases and 6 bases respectively, with 22 bases between them. CDR3 sequence (DNA): TGTGCCAGCAGTGAATCGGCGGGCAGGGGAAAGGAGGATGGCTACACCTTC. Translation gives CASSESAGRGKEDGYTF.

The chain couples TRBV28 to TRBJ2-1; 9 bases are a match to TRBD1. Germline V gives CDR1 MDHEN, CDR2 SYDVKM. V dropped 2 bases and J dropped 8; count of bases not matched to a gene: 7. There are 15 residues in the CDR3. CDR3 sequence reads: CASSLVQGAVDEQFF. DNA of the CDR3: TGTGCCAGCAGTTTAGTACAGGGGGCGGTGGATGAGCAGTTCTTC.

The chain has TRBV13 and TRBJ2-1, with 8 positions matching TRBD2. CDR3 size: 12 residues. Germline V gene lookup returns CDR1 PRHDT and CDR2 FYEKMQ (reference sequence). The V gene end was trimmed by 5 bases and the J gene end by 12 bases; junction bases not matched to a gene: 6. Here the CDR3 DNA reads TGTGCCAGCAGCCGCGCGGCGGGAGGGCAGTTCTTC. Its translation is CASSRAAGGQFF. The full variable domain, its missing parts supplied by reference TRBV13 and TRBJ2-1, is AAGVIQSPRHLIKEKRETATLKCYPIPRHDTVYWYQQGPGQDPQFLISFYEKMQSDKGSIPDRFSAQQFSDYHSELNMSSLELGDSALYFCASSRAAGGQFFGPGTRLTVL.

This chain joins TRBV5-1 and TRBJ2-5, with 11 bases identical to TRBD1. J gave up 5 bases and V 3 bases, and 6 bases lay outside the gene matches. CDR1 is SGHRS, CDR2 YFSETQ, per germline. The CDR3 runs to 15 residues. DNA for the CDR3: TGCGCCAGCAGCTCCGGACAGGGGGCTCTGGAGACCCAGTACTTC. Its translation is CASSSGQGALETQYF.

Written as DNA, the CDR3 is TGTGCCAGCAGTTTAAAGGGCCGGCAGGGGATCTATAGCAATCAGCCCCAGCATTTT. This encodes CASSLKGRQGIYSNQPQHF. The rearrangement uses TRBV27 and TRBJ1-5; tentatively, D is TRBD1 (6 bases). Deletions cut 2 bases from V and 0 bases from J, with 20 bases between. CDR1 is MNHEY, CDR2 SMNVEV, per germline (reference sequence). The CDR3 totals 19 residues.

This clone was counted only a few times. V is TRBV28 and J is TRBJ2-5; 11 nucleotides match TRBD2. The CDR3 has 13 residues. With 6 bases clipped from V and 5 bases from J, the junction kept 2 bases outside the gene matches. CDR1 and CDR2 (germline): MDHEN, SYDVKM. CDR3 region: CASRTSGMETQYF. CDR3 DNA sequence: TGTGCCAGCAGGACTAGCGGGATGGAGACCCAGTACTTC. Variable domain in full (rest from reference TRBV28 and TRBJ2-5): DVKVTQSSRYLVKRTGEKVFLECVQDMDHENMFWYRQDPGLGLRLIYFSYDVKMKEKGDIPEGYSVSREKKERFSLILESASTNQTSMYLCASRTSGMETQYFGPGTRLLVL.

This chain links TRBV5-6 with TRBJ1-2; D is possibly TRBD1 (6 bases). This CDR3 is built from 15 residues. Germline V gene lookup returns CDR1 SGHDT and CDR2 YYEEEE. V lost 4 bases and J 4 bases, leaving 17 bases between the germline ends. The CDR3 DNA sequence: TGTGCCAGCAGCCTATTAAGGACAGCCACCTATGGCTACACCTTC. Translated, it gives CASSLLRTATYGYTF.

The chain recombines TRBV19 with TRBJ1-2; 7 bases line up with TRBD1. This CDR3 spans 15 amino acids. V lost 4 bases, J lost 2 bases, and 7 bases stayed unmatched. Germline V lookup: CDR1 LNHDA, CDR2 SQIVND (reference sequence). CDR3 sequence: CASSTDRARNYGYTF. The CDR3, as DNA: TGTGCCAGTAGTACCGACAGGGCGCGAAACTATGGCTACACCTTC.

CDR3: CASSLTGGNTIYF. CDR3 DNA: TGTGCCAGCAGTTTAACTGGTGGAAACACCATATATTTT. This chain uses TRBV12-3 or TRBV12-4 with TRBJ1-3; no reliable D call. CDR3 length: 13 amino acids. V lost 2 bases to trimming and J lost 3 bases, with 5 bases between them.

This clone occurred once. This chain uses TRBV5-1 with TRBJ1-6; D is possibly TRBD1 (6 bases). The V gene's germline CDR1 is SGHRS and CDR2 YFSETQ. The CDR3 contains 14 residues. V lost 1 base, J lost 5 bases, and 7 bases lay in between. In nucleotides, the CDR3 is TGCGCCAGCAGCTTGACAGGGAATAATTCACCCCTCCACTTT. Encoded protein: CASSLTGNNSPLHF.

The chain couples TRBV5-4 to TRBJ2-7; 13 bases map to TRBD2. The V gene end was trimmed by 0 bases and the J gene end by 3 bases; junction bases not matched to a gene: 9. This CDR3 region has 18 residues. Germline loops: CDR1 SGHNT, CDR2 YYREEE (reference sequence). CDR3 sequence: CASSLELAGGPVYYEQYF. The CDR3 DNA follows: TGTGCCAGCAGCTTGGAACTAGCGGGAGGGCCAGTCTACTACGAGCAGTACTTC.

This clone has a single count. The chain combines TRBV3-1 (or the pseudogene TRBV3-2) with TRBJ2-7; D is unclear. This CDR3 has 16 residues. Germline V gene lookup returns CDR1 LGHDT and CDR2 YNNKEL (reference sequence). Trimming cost V 2 bases and J 3 bases, with 17 bases left between them. The CDR3 spells CASSQRATSSRYEQYF. DNA of the CDR3: TGTGCCAGCAGCCAACGAGCTACGAGCTCTCGCTACGAGCAGTACTTC.

With respect to this clone: A much bigger clone sits one base away, suggesting this may be a read error. The chain couples TRBV7-2 to TRBJ2-1; 9 nucleotides match TRBD2. Germline assignment: CDR1 SGHTA and CDR2 FQGNSA. J was trimmed by 4 bases and V by 0 bases; bases with no gene match: 4. CDR3 length: 16 amino acids. This CDR3 is CASSLATSGLYNEQFF. The CDR3 bases are TGTGCCAGCAGCTTAGCAACTAGCGGGTTGTACAATGAGCAGTTCTTC.

The chain couples TRBV27 to TRBJ2-5, with 8 bases lining up with TRBD2. V lost 5 bases and J lost 5; bases outside the gene matches: 13. Germline V lookup: CDR1 MNHEY, CDR2 SMNVEV (reference sequence). The CDR3 totals 16 residues. The CDR3 region is CASSPVLAVGEETQYF. CDR3 in DNA: TGTGCCAGCAGTCCGGTACTAGCGGTAGGGGAGGAGACCCAGTACTTC.

CDR3: CARSRTSGRETQYF. The CDR3 DNA is TGTGCCAGAAGCCGGACTAGCGGTAGAGAGACCCAGTACTTC. This chain joins TRBV5-3 and TRBJ2-5; 10 positions agree with TRBD2. TRBV5-3 is placed among ORFs of uncertain function. CDR3 length: 14 amino acids. Trimming removed 4 bases from V and 4 bases from J; junction bases left unmatched: 4.

V and J are TRBV6-5 and TRBJ2-5; tentatively, D is TRBD2 (6 bases). Trimming removed 0 bases at V and 5 bases at J, with 13 bases between. The germline CDR1 and CDR2 sequences are MNHEY and SVGAGI. This CDR3 contains 15 residues. CDR3 nucleotides: TGTGCCAGCAGTTACTCCTCGGGGAGGAGGGAGACCCAGTACTTC. It codes for CASSYSSGRRETQYF.

V and J are TRBV7-9 and TRBJ2-7, with 9 bases identical to TRBD1. CDR1 SEHNR and CDR2 FQNEAQ come from the germline V gene (reference sequence). Trimming removed 7 bases from V and 7 bases from J; junction bases left unmatched: 23. The CDR3 covers 18 residues. Written as DNA, the CDR3 is TGTGCCAGCACCCCAAGGGACAGGGTCTATCTTCTGCCTGGAGAGCAGTACTTC. It specifies CASTPRDRVYLLPGEQYF.

For this clone: One base away lies a much larger clone, so this may be a sequencing read error. The J gene is TRBJ2-7, the V gene TRBV6-5, with D maybe TRBD1 (6 bases). Between the trimmed V and J ends, which lost 6 bases and 1 base, there was a span of 10 bases. Germline CDR1 and CDR2: MNHEY and SVGAGI. The CDR3 contains 13 residues. CDR3 protein: CASRPGQSYEQYF. CDR3 in DNA: TGTGCCAGCAGACCCGGACAGTCCTACGAGCAGTACTTC.